These 22 T cell receptor beta chains came from one sample sequenced in a study of blood T cell repertoires in COVID-19. Only in-frame clones appear in the TCRdb table, and some are missing; sequencing was by immunoSEQ multiplex PCR. The data contain under 200,000 clones, approximately 79% of them singletons. The sequencing sample was made of peripheral blood. The receptors derive from a young man with active or convalescent COVID-19.

This clone was seen only a few times. CDR3 DNA: TGTGCCAGCAGTTACGCAGGGACCTACAATGAGCAGTTCTTC. Encoded protein: CASSYAGTYNEQFF. The rearrangement uses TRBV6-2 or TRBV6-3 and TRBJ2-1; weak D call: TRBD1 (5 bases). The CDR3 is made up of 14 amino acids. Germline V CDR1 and CDR2: MNHEY, SVGEGT. With 2 bases removed from V and 2 bases from J, the gap between germline ends came to 7 bases.

The chain is built from TRBV24-1 and TRBJ2-2; 10 positions agree with TRBD1. Trimming at V came to 12 bases and at J to 7 bases, leaving 13 bases not matched to a gene. CDR3 length equals 15 residues. Germline V gives CDR1 KGHDR, CDR2 SFDVKD. The CDR3 DNA reads TGTGCCTCAGGATCCGGGACAGGGGAAGTCGGGGAGCTGTTTTTT. Its protein product is CASGSGTGEVGELFF.

The chain uses TRBV10-3 and TRBJ1-5; 8 nucleotides line up with TRBD1. CDR1 and CDR2 (germline): ENHRY, SYGVKD. The V and J ends lost 10 bases and 4 bases, in that order; junction bases with no gene match: 3. The CDR3 spans 12 residues. The CDR3: CATGQGNQPQHF. CDR3 nucleotide sequence: TGTGCCACCGGACAGGGTAATCAGCCCCAGCATTTT.

Written as DNA, the CDR3 is TGTGCCAGTAGGAGGGTTTTCGGGTCCGGCGATGAGCAGTTCTTC. Protein: CASRRVFGSGDEQFF. The V gene is TRBV19, the J gene TRBJ2-1, with D perhaps matching TRBD2 (5 bases). This CDR3 has 15 residues. Between the trimmed V and J ends, which lost 6 bases and 8 bases, there was a span of 20 bases. Germline CDR1 reads LNHDA; CDR2 reads SQIVND (reference sequence).

The gene calls are TRBV7-6 and TRBJ2-1; a weak D match, TRBD1 (5 bases). The CDR3 has 15 amino acids. V lost 5 bases and J 4 bases, leaving 15 bases between the germline ends. Germline V CDR1 and CDR2: SGHVS, FNYEAQ. Here the CDR3 reads CASSPIATGYNEQFF. In DNA form, the CDR3 reads TGTGCCAGCAGCCCGATTGCTACAGGTTACAATGAGCAGTTCTTC.

The chain's CDR3 is CASSLNRDRNTEAFF. The CDR3 nucleotides read TGTGCCAGCAGCTTAAACCGCGACAGGAACACTGAAGCTTTCTTT. This rearrangement joins TRBV5-4 to TRBJ1-1; maybe TRBD1 (5 bases). The germline V gene has CDR1 SGHNT and CDR2 YYREEE (reference sequence). The CDR3 is made up of 15 amino acids. V gave up 2 bases and J gave up 1 base, with 12 bases separating them.

This clone came up a few times. This chain uses TRBV3-1 (or the pseudogene TRBV3-2) with TRBJ2-1; TRBD2 aligns across 9 bases. V was pared by 4 bases and J by 2 bases, with 3 bases of the junction left unmatched. The germline CDR1 and CDR2 sequences are LGHDT and YNNKEL (reference sequence). The CDR3 has 15 residues. This CDR3 is CASSRGGAAYNEQFF. DNA of the CDR3: TGTGCCAGCAGCCGCGGGGGGGCCGCCTACAATGAGCAGTTCTTC.

The gene calls are TRBV5-1 and TRBJ2-6, with 8 bases lining up with TRBD2. Germline V gene data show CDR1 as SGHRS and CDR2 as YFSETQ. The ends lost 5 bases at V and 0 bases at J; junction bases unmatched: 10. This CDR3 spans 18 amino acids. The CDR3: CASRGKGLVSSGANVLTF. The CDR3 DNA sequence: TGCGCCAGCAGGGGTAAGGGACTAGTCAGCTCTGGGGCCAACGTCCTGACTTTC.

The rearrangement links TRBV27 to TRBJ1-5; TRBD1 might be the D (5 bases). The V end was cut by 1 base, the J end by 1 base, with 5 bases between. The CDR3 totals 14 residues. The germline V gene has CDR1 MNHEY and CDR2 SMNVEV (reference sequence). The CDR3 here is CASSLWGSNQPQHF. The CDR3 DNA reads TGTGCCAGCAGTTTATGGGGCAGCAATCAGCCCCAGCATTTT.

The chain uses TRBV7-9 and TRBJ2-7; 13 bases line up with TRBD2. Germline lookup yields CDR1 SEHNR and CDR2 FQNEAQ (reference sequence). The CDR3 totals 16 residues. V lost 3 bases and J lost 4; bases outside the gene matches: 6. For the CDR3, the DNA is TGTGCCAGCAGCTTGGGTGGACTAGCGGGAGTGTACGAGCAGTACTTC. This sequence encodes CASSLGGLAGVYEQYF.

V usage is TRBV7-8 and J usage is TRBJ2-2, with D possibly matching TRBD1 (5 bases). With 3 bases removed from V and 3 bases from J, the gap between germline ends came to 14 bases. Per germline, CDR1 SGHVS and CDR2 FQNEAQ. This CDR3 spans 16 amino acids. CDR3 loop: CASSFRAGWDTGELFF. The CDR3 coding sequence is TGTGCCAGCAGCTTCCGGGCAGGGTGGGACACCGGGGAGCTGTTTTTT. Together with reference TRBV7-8 and TRBJ2-2, the CDR3 gives the full variable domain: GAGVSQSPRYKVAKRGQDVALRCDPISGHVSLFWYQQALGQGPEFLTYFQNEAQLDKSGLPSDRFFAERPEGSVSTLKIQRTQQEDSAVYLCASSFRAGWDTGELFFGEGSRLTVL.

The V call is TRBV3-1 (or the pseudogene TRBV3-2), the J call TRBJ2-1; 12 nucleotides align to TRBD2. The CDR3 contains 18 residues. Germline CDR1 reads LGHDT; CDR2 reads YNNKEL (reference sequence). J was trimmed by 1 base and V by 1 base; bases with no gene match: 5. The CDR3, as DNA: TGTGCCAGCAGCCAAGCCACTAGCGGGGGGTCGTCCTACAATGAGCAGTTCTTC. The encoded protein is CASSQATSGGSSYNEQFF.

This chain joins TRBV18 and TRBJ1-1; no definite D call. CDR3 length: 16 residues. With 0 bases removed from V and 1 base from J, the gap between germline ends came to 12 bases. Germline V lookup: CDR1 KGHSH, CDR2 LQKENI. The CDR3 reads CASSPPGETWNTEAFF. Here the CDR3 DNA reads TGTGCCAGCTCACCACCGGGAGAGACCTGGAACACTGAAGCTTTCTTT.

This clone was seen just once. The chain uses TRBV5-4 and TRBJ1-2; perhaps TRBD1 as D (5 bases). The germline CDR1 and CDR2 sequences are SGHNT and YYREEE (reference sequence). This CDR3 comprises 15 residues. Trimming took off 4 bases at V and 6 bases at J, with 19 bases between the two ends. CDR3 bases: TGTGCCAGCAGCCCTCGTCCGGGGGAAGAAGATGGCTACACCTTC. The encoded protein is CASSPRPGEEDGYTF. Full variable domain (rest looked up from reference TRBV5-4 and TRBJ1-2): ETGVTQSPTHLIKTRGQQVTLRCSSQSGHNTVSWYQQALGQGPQFIFQYYREEENGRGNFPPRFSGLQFPNYSSELNVNALELDDSALYLCASSPRPGEEDGYTFGSGTRLTVV.

This clone was detected once. The chain joins TRBV10-1 to TRBJ2-3, with 9 nucleotides matching TRBD1. J gave up 4 bases and V 10 bases, and 9 bases lay outside the gene matches. This CDR3 has 14 amino acids. Germline CDR1 reads WNHNN; CDR2 reads SYGVQD (reference sequence). The CDR3 bases are TGCGCCACCTATAGGACAGGGGTTGCAGATACGCAGTATTTT. Protein: CATYRTGVADTQYF.

CDR3 residues: CAWSVLGPQHF. The CDR3 bases are TGTGCCTGGAGTGTACTTGGGCCCCAGCATTTT. The chain combines TRBV30 with TRBJ1-5; D not resolved. The germline CDR1 and CDR2 sequences are GTSNPN and SVGIG (reference sequence). V dropped 0 bases and J dropped 9 bases, with 6 bases sitting between them. This CDR3 is 11 amino acids long.

This chain links TRBV6-5 with TRBJ1-1, with D tentatively TRBD1 (6 bases). CDR3 size: 13 residues. Per the germline V gene, CDR1 is MNHEY and CDR2 is SVGAGI. Between the trimmed V and J ends, which lost 10 bases and 4 bases, there was a span of 16 bases. CDR3 DNA sequence: TGTGCCACCTGGGGGGGGGCCGGCACTGAAGCTTTCTTT. This translates into CATWGGAGTEAFF.

CDR3 amino acids: CASSLAGSSYNEQFF. The CDR3 DNA reads TGTGCCAGCAGCTTAGCCGGGAGCTCCTACAATGAGCAGTTCTTC. This chain connects TRBV13 to TRBJ2-1; possible D gene TRBD2, 6 bases. Per germline, CDR1 PRHDT and CDR2 FYEKMQ (reference sequence). The CDR3 runs 15 residues. V was clipped by 1 base and J by 0 bases, with 7 bases between them.

The rearrangement uses TRBV6-1 and TRBJ1-5; D is perhaps TRBD1 (6 bases). Trimming took off 6 bases at V and 2 bases at J, with 17 bases between the two ends. Germline V lookup: CDR1 MNHNS, CDR2 SASEGT. The length of the CDR3 is 16 residues. This chain's CDR3 is CASRELSGAGNQPQHF. CDR3 coding DNA: TGTGCCAGCAGGGAACTATCAGGGGCGGGCAATCAGCCCCAGCATTTT.

CDR3 nucleotides: TGCGCCAGCAGCTGGGACAACACAGATACGCAGTATTTT. Translation gives CASSWDNTDTQYF. The V and J genes are TRBV5-1 and TRBJ2-3; D perhaps matches TRBD1 (6 bases). The V and J ends lost 3 bases and 2 bases respectively, with 7 bases between them. CDR1 and CDR2 (germline): SGHRS, YFSETQ. The CDR3 has 13 amino acids.

The chain combines TRBV19 with TRBJ1-2; 9 bases are a match to TRBD1. This CDR3 region has 15 residues. The germline V gene encodes CDR1 LNHDA and CDR2 SQIVND (reference sequence). The trim removed 5 bases at V and 4 bases at J, leaving 8 bases unmatched. CDR3 bases: TGTGCCAGTAGTGGACCGGGACAGGGCGTCTATGGCTACACCTTC. It encodes CASSGPGQGVYGYTF.

The chain carries TRBV6-4 and TRBJ2-5; TRBD1 matches at 8 bases. The CDR3 runs to 16 residues. Germline CDR1 and CDR2: MRHNA and SNTAGT. Trimming took 5 bases from V and 5 from J; bases not matched to a gene: 13. CDR3 in amino acids: CASSLYGQGRRETQYF. CDR3 nucleotides: TGTGCCAGCAGTCTATACGGACAGGGCAGACGGGAGACCCAGTACTTC.